A single sample gave rise to the 25 T cell receptor beta chains below, sequenced in a study of identical twins. Via MiXCR, TCRdb re-called the 5' RACE reads, giving one row per CDR3 protein. Here the sample spans 450,000 or so distinct CDR3 sequences, about 24% being singletons. These data also featured in a second study, about T cells expressing NK-cell markers.

Sequenced sample: CD4+ T cells sorted from blood. These receptors were taken from a woman aged 18-29 years in good health.

This clonotype was seen only a few times. The chain uses TRBV3-1 and TRBJ2-7, with D maybe TRBD2 (5 bases). CDR3 length: 15 residues. V lost 4 bases, J lost 3 bases, and 16 bases lay in between. The germline V gene has CDR1 LGHDT and CDR2 YNNKEL (reference sequence). The CDR3 loop reads CASSPQAAEFYEQYF. As DNA, the CDR3 is TGTGCCAGCAGCCCTCAGGCAGCGGAGTTCTACGAGCAGTACTTC.

The chain uses TRBV20-1 and TRBJ2-7; possible D gene TRBD2, 5 bases. The V gene lost 3 bases and the J gene lost 4 bases, with 10 bases spanning the gap. The germline CDR1 and CDR2 sequences are DFQATT and SNEGSKA (reference sequence). The CDR3 has 12 residues. In DNA form, the CDR3 reads TGCAGTGCTAGTACACTAGGGTACGAGCAGTACTTC. This gives the protein CSASTLGYEQYF.

The genes are TRBV2 and TRBJ2-3; D not certain. CDR1 is SNHLY and CDR2 is FYNNEI in the germline V gene. CDR3 length: 11 amino acids. Trimming took 8 bases from V and 7 from J, leaving 10 bases between them. CDR3 protein: CASRLSYTQYF. CDR3 in DNA: TGTGCCAGCCGACTTTCTTATACGCAGTATTTT.

This clonotype came up a few times. This rearrangement joins TRBV5-1 to TRBJ1-2; 8 nucleotides match TRBD1. J was trimmed by 7 bases and V by 1 base; bases with no gene match: 9. This CDR3 comprises 15 residues. Germline CDR1 SGHRS, CDR2 YFSETQ. In nucleotides, the CDR3 is TGCGCCAGCAGCTTGCAAGGACAGGGAGTGGGTGGCTACACCTTC. It translates to CASSLQGQGVGGYTF.

This clonotype was observed a few times. The chain recombines TRBV5-1 with TRBJ2-1; 10 bases agree with TRBD2. V was pared by 6 bases and J by 2 bases, with 11 bases of the junction left unmatched. Germline CDR1 and CDR2: SGHRS and YFSETQ. The CDR3 is 17 residues long. In DNA, the CDR3 is TGCGCCAGCAAAAAGTTTAGCGGGGGGACCACCTACAATGAGCAGTTCTTC. Amino acid sequence: CASKKFSGGTTYNEQFF.

The chain carries TRBV6-1 and TRBJ2-3; the D gene is possibly TRBD2 (6 bases). This CDR3 is 14 amino acids long. Trimming left V 6 bases short and J 2 bases short, with 12 bases between. Germline V CDR1 and CDR2: MNHNS, SASEGT. The chain's CDR3 is CASRGEDTTDTQYF. CDR3 bases: TGTGCCAGCAGGGGGGAGGATACCACAGATACGCAGTATTTT.

This clonotype was seen more than once but under ten times. This rearrangement joins TRBV5-1 to TRBJ1-1; D unresolved. V lost 4 bases to trimming and J lost 0 bases, with 13 bases between them. This CDR3 contains 15 residues. Germline V CDR1 and CDR2: SGHRS, YFSETQ. For the CDR3, the DNA is TGCGCCAGCAGCCAGTCGGGGATAATGAACACTGAAGCTTTCTTT. It encodes CASSQSGIMNTEAFF.

This clonotype was counted between two and nine times. The V call is TRBV5-1, the J call TRBJ2-2; 7 bases are a match to TRBD2. V lost 7 bases and J lost 5; bases outside the gene matches: 5. The CDR3 spans 13 residues. Germline V CDR1 and CDR2: SGHRS, YFSETQ. The CDR3 loop reads CASGYGGTGELFF. For the CDR3, the DNA is TGCGCCAGCGGATACGGGGGGACCGGGGAGCTGTTTTTT.

This clonotype was seen more than once but under ten times. The chain couples TRBV20-1 to TRBJ2-3; D perhaps matches TRBD2 (6 bases). Trimming pared 3 bases from V and 4 bases from J, leaving 11 bases between. The V gene's germline CDR1 is DFQATT and CDR2 SNEGSKA (reference sequence). This CDR3 is built from 13 residues. Here the CDR3 DNA reads TGCAGTGCTAGCCCCGGGAGTTCAGATACGCAGTATTTT. Protein: CSASPGSSDTQYF.

This CDR3 is CASGLRDSRYEQYF. CDR3 sequence (DNA): TGCGCCAGCGGACTTAGGGACAGTCGCTACGAGCAGTACTTC. The chain links TRBV5-1 to TRBJ2-7; 7 nucleotides agree with TRBD1. CDR3 size: 14 residues. Germline values: CDR1 SGHRS, CDR2 YFSETQ. J gave up 3 bases and V 7 bases, and 10 bases lay outside the gene matches.

The chain carries TRBV6-5 and TRBJ2-7, with unresolved D. This CDR3 has 15 residues. From germline, CDR1 is MNHEY and CDR2 SVGAGI. Trimming cost V 3 bases and J 3 bases, with 15 bases left between them. The chain's CDR3 is CASSYLGILSYEQYF. CDR3 nucleotides: TGTGCCAGCAGTTATCTCGGAATACTTAGCTACGAGCAGTACTTC.

The chain links TRBV20-1 to TRBJ2-7; no reliable D call. The V gene lost 3 bases and the J gene lost 6 bases, with 12 bases spanning the gap. The germline V gene has CDR1 DFQATT and CDR2 SNEGSKA (reference sequence). The CDR3 is 12 amino acids. CDR3: CSARVPMSEQYF. The CDR3, as DNA: TGCAGTGCTAGGGTCCCTATGTCCGAGCAGTACTTC.

This clonotype was found a few times. The chain employs TRBV13 and TRBJ2-5, with 11 bases matching TRBD2. The germline gives CDR1 PRHDT, CDR2 FYEKMQ (reference sequence). The CDR3 covers 15 residues. The junction had 7 bases not matched to a gene; V was cut back by 5 bases and J by 5 bases. CDR3 region: CASSPIAGGMETQYF. CDR3 sequence (DNA): TGTGCCAGCAGCCCAATAGCGGGGGGGATGGAGACCCAGTACTTC.

The chain is built from TRBV12-3 or TRBV12-4 and TRBJ2-1; 8 bases align to TRBD2. The junction had 9 bases not matched to a gene; V was cut back by 2 bases and J by 6 bases. This CDR3 has 16 amino acids. DNA for the CDR3: TGTGCCAGCAGTTTATGGGTAGGGACTAGTGGCAATGAGCAGTTCTTC. Translation gives CASSLWVGTSGNEQFF.

Here the CDR3 reads CASRTSGGDDNEQFF. CDR3 DNA: TGCGCCAGCAGAACTAGCGGGGGGGATGACAATGAGCAGTTCTTC. The V call is TRBV10-2, the J call TRBJ2-1, with TRBD2 identical over 13 bases. Germline trimming cut 6 bases from V and 5 bases from J; bases unmatched to any gene: 4. Per the germline V gene, CDR1 is WSHSY and CDR2 is SAAADI. The CDR3 consists of 15 residues.

This clonotype was picked up one time. The chain couples TRBV2 to TRBJ2-3; possible D gene TRBD1, 6 bases. Germline CDR1 and CDR2: SNHLY and FYNNEI. CDR3 length: 13 residues. The ends were cut back, 7 bases at V and 4 bases at J, with 12 bases in the middle. CDR3 nucleotide sequence: TGTGCCAGCAATACAGGGTGGGCAGATACGCAGTATTTT. Protein sequence: CASNTGWADTQYF.

The chain recombines TRBV7-2 with TRBJ2-3; D gene unclear. V was shortened by 2 bases and J by 4 bases, with 10 bases between the two germline ends. The V gene's germline CDR1 is SGHTA and CDR2 FQGNSA. The CDR3 loop spans 14 amino acids. CDR3 loop: CASSLRRDSDTQYF. The DNA of the CDR3 is TGTGCCAGCAGCTTACGAAGGGATTCAGATACGCAGTATTTT.

This sequence joins TRBV11-2 and TRBJ2-1; D is ambiguous. CDR3 length: 16 residues. The germline CDR1 and CDR2 sequences are SGHAT and FQNNGV. Trimming pared 5 bases from V and 2 bases from J, leaving 16 bases between. The CDR3 bases are TGTGCCAGCAGCATGCGTGGTCAACGGCCCTACAATGAGCAGTTCTTC. Its protein is CASSMRGQRPYNEQFF.

This chain joins TRBV6-5 and TRBJ1-2; D may be TRBD1 (5 bases). V gave up 2 bases and J gave up 1 base, with 11 bases separating them. Germline V gene sequence: CDR1 MNHEY, CDR2 SVGAGI. The CDR3 spans 15 residues. The CDR3 region has the DNA TGTGCCAGCAGTTACGGGGGAACCGGTAACTATGGCTACACCTTC. Translated, it gives CASSYGGTGNYGYTF.

The sample holds a few counts of this clonotype. The chain recombines TRBV24-1 with TRBJ2-1, with a tentative D call TRBD2 (6 bases). This CDR3 has 13 residues. The ends were cut back, 1 base at V and 9 bases at J, with 9 bases in the middle. CDR1 and CDR2 (germline): KGHDR, SFDVKD. This chain's CDR3 is CATSDFLGGEQFF. For the CDR3, the DNA is TGTGCCACCAGTGATTTCCTGGGGGGTGAGCAGTTCTTC.

This clonotype appeared a few times. The junction differs from germline at one of its ends, possibly a read error. The chain employs TRBV6-1 and TRBJ2-7; a possible D gene is TRBD2 (5 bases). The CDR3 loop spans 12 amino acids. From germline, CDR1 is MNHNS and CDR2 SASEGT. The CDR3 DNA follows: TGTGCCAGCAGTCAAGCGGTCTACGAGCAGTACTTC. Protein product: CASSQAVYEQYF.

The chain recombines TRBV12-3 or TRBV12-4 with TRBJ1-3; D ambiguous. V lost 4 bases, J lost 0 bases, and 7 bases lay in between. The CDR3 length is 14 residues. CDR3 nucleotides: TGTGCCAGCAGTTCGACATACTCTGGAAACACCATATATTTT. Translating it yields CASSSTYSGNTIYF.

This sequence joins TRBV19 and TRBJ2-2; 7 bases match TRBD2. The V and J ends lost 7 bases and 5 bases, in that order; junction bases with no gene match: 7. Germline loops: CDR1 LNHDA, CDR2 SQIVND (reference sequence). The CDR3 loop spans 14 amino acids. CDR3 coding DNA: TGTGCCAGTATGCGGGAGCTAGGTACCGGGGAGCTGTTTTTT. This codes for CASMRELGTGELFF.

This clonotype was picked up a small number of times. The CDR3 sequence: CASRSPTPDNEQFF. CDR3 bases: TGTGCCAGCAGGAGTCCCACGCCCGACAATGAGCAGTTCTTC. This sequence joins TRBV2 and TRBJ2-1, with D uncertain. Trimming stripped 6 bases from V and 5 bases from J, with 14 bases between. The CDR3 totals 14 residues. Germline V gene sequence: CDR1 SNHLY, CDR2 FYNNEI.

This chain connects TRBV6-6 to TRBJ2-1, with 8 bases lining up with TRBD1. The CDR3 is made up of 14 amino acids. J lost 10 bases, V lost 5 bases, and 10 bases had no gene match. Per germline, CDR1 MNHNY and CDR2 SVGAGI (reference sequence). The CDR3 loop reads CASSLGQGSREQFF. CDR3 nucleotide sequence: TGTGCCAGCAGTCTAGGACAGGGATCTCGAGAGCAGTTCTTC.